This T cell receptor (beta chain) was captured by sequencing in a study of T cell changes during pregnancy in multiple sclerosis. Measured with immunoSEQ multiplex PCR; TCRdb has only the in-frame clones, and not every one. The sample lists about 70,000 clones; approximately 92% were seen once. This clone was detected once. This sequence originates from a female donor with multiple sclerosis, enrolled in a pregnancy study. Sequenced here: peripheral blood, sampled before pregnancy.

CDR3 in amino acids: CASSLSGTSYEQYF. The CDR3 region has the DNA TGTGCCAGCAGTTTATCCGGGACATCCTACGAGCAGTACTTC. The chain carries TRBV28 and TRBJ2-7, with D possibly being TRBD1 (6 bases). This CDR3 comprises 14 residues. CDR1 is MDHEN and CDR2 is SYDVKM in the germline V gene. V lost 1 base and J 1 base, leaving 8 bases between the germline ends.